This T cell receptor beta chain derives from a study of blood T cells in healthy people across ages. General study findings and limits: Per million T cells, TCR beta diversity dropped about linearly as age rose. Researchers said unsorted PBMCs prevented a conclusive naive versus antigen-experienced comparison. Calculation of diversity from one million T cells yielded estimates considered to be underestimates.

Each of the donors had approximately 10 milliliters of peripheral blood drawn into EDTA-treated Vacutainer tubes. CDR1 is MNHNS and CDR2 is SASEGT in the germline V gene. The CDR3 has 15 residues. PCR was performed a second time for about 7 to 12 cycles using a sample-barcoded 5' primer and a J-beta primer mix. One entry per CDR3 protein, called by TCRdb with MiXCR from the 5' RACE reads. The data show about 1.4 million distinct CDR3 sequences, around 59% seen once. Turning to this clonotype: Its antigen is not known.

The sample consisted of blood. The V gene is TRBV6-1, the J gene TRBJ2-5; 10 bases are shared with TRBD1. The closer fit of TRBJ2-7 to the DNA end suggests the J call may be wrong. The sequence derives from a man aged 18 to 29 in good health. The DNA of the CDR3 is TGTGCCAGCAGTGAAATCGGGGACAGGGGCTACGAGCAGTACTTC. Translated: CASSEIGDRGYEQYF.